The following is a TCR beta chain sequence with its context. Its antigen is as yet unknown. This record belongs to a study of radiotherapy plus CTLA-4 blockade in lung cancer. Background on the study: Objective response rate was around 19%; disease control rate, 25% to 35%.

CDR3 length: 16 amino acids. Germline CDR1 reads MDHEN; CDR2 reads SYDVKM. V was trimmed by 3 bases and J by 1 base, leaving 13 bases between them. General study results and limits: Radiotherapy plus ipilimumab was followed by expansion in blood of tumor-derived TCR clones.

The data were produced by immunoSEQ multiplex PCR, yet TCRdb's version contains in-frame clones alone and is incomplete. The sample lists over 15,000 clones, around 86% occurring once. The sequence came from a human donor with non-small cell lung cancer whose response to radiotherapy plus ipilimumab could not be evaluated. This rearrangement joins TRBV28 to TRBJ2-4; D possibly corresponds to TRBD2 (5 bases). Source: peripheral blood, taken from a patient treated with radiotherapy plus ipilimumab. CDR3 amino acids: CASSFIRGWAKNIQYF. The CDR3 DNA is TGTGCCAGCAGTTTTATCCGGGGATGGGCCAAAAACATTCAGTACTTC.